The next 22 T cell receptor beta chains were all read from a single sample in a study of human T cells and chemical hapten exposure. Described time point: patch test 1, 2 weeks after DPC sensitization. Treatment of the sample: therapeutic diphenylcyclopropenone sensitization with weekly scalp DPC. Via MiXCR, TCRdb re-called the RACE reads, giving one row per CDR3 protein. The sample carries roughly 380,000 distinct CDR3 sequences, nearly 5% recorded once. The sample in question was whole blood, obtained in connection with sensitization to the hapten diphenylcyclopropenone (DPC). These TCRs come from a woman between 50 and 59 years old with alopecia areata. Some clones in this sample may be carry-over from other donors' samples.

A few counts support this clonotype. The chain employs TRBV27 and TRBJ1-1; 7 bases line up with TRBD1. The CDR3 covers 14 residues. Unmatched junction bases numbered 12, after V lost 6 bases and J lost 8 bases. Per the germline V gene, CDR1 is MNHEY and CDR2 is SMNVEV (reference sequence). The chain's CDR3 is CASRARGPSTEAFF. CDR3 DNA: TGTGCCAGCAGGGCTAGGGGGCCTTCCACAGAAGCTTTCTTT.

The gene calls are TRBV4-3 and TRBJ1-2; D remains ambiguous. V dropped 0 bases and J dropped 8 bases, with 16 bases sitting between them. The CDR3 totals 15 residues. Germline V gene data show CDR1 as LGHNA and CDR2 as YSLEER. The CDR3 sequence: CASSQDSFLSAGYTF. DNA of the CDR3: TGCGCCAGCAGCCAAGATTCGTTTTTGAGTGCCGGCTACACCTTC.

This clonotype was counted ten times or more. V gene TRBV4-1 combines with J gene TRBJ1-4; D gene unclear. The CDR3 spans 11 residues. Germline CDR1 is MGHRA and CDR2 is YSYEKL. V lost 0 bases, J lost 10 bases, and 3 bases lay in between. CDR3 coding DNA: TGCGCCAGCAGCCAAGATTCAAAACTGTTTTTT. Translating gives CASSQDSKLFF.

This clonotype was counted ten times or more. The J gene is TRBJ1-1, the V gene TRBV9, with 7 bases that match TRBD1. Trimming at V came to 3 bases and at J to 1 base, leaving 9 bases not matched to a gene. The CDR3 totals 16 residues. In germline, CDR1 is SGDLS, CDR2 YYNGEE. CDR3: CASSEGGALKNTEAFF. The CDR3 coding sequence is TGTGCCAGCAGCGAAGGGGGCGCGTTGAAGAACACTGAAGCTTTCTTT.

This clonotype was counted many times. This chain connects TRBV9 to TRBJ2-7; 8 bases are shared with TRBD2. The V gene end was trimmed by 4 bases and the J gene end by 5 bases; junction bases not matched to a gene: 11. This CDR3 is 15 amino acids long. Germline CDR1 is SGDLS and CDR2 is YYNGEE. Written as DNA, the CDR3 is TGTGCCAGCAGCCACAGAGCGGGAGCGGGCGACGAGCAGTACTTC. Translated, it gives CASSHRAGAGDEQYF.

In its sample, this clonotype was seen many times. The chain joins TRBV27 to TRBJ1-1; unclear D gene. The CDR3 runs to 13 residues. The germline gives CDR1 MNHEY, CDR2 SMNVEV (reference sequence). With 6 bases removed from V and 4 bases from J, the gap between germline ends came to 12 bases. The CDR3 here is CASSLTATTEAFF. The CDR3 DNA reads as TGTGCCAGCAGCCTGACGGCCACCACTGAAGCTTTCTTT.

This clonotype appeared a few times. The chain combines TRBV5-1 with TRBJ2-7; 10 bases fit TRBD1. The CDR3 is made up of 14 amino acids. Germline V gives CDR1 SGHRS, CDR2 YFSETQ. Trimming cost V 5 bases and J 3 bases; bases outside gene matches: 5. CDR3 sequence: CASRSGTGDYEQYF. CDR3 DNA: TGCGCCAGCAGATCTGGGACAGGGGACTACGAGCAGTACTTC.

This clonotype was counted a few times. The V and J genes are TRBV4-1 and TRBJ2-3; D is unclear. Between the trimmed V and J ends, which lost 6 bases and 4 bases, there was a span of 14 bases. The germline CDR1 and CDR2 sequences are MGHRA and YSYEKL. The CDR3 is made up of 14 amino acids. CDR3 loop: CASRWASGADTQYF. CDR3 nucleotides: TGCGCCAGCAGATGGGCGTCCGGCGCAGATACGCAGTATTTT.

This clonotype was found once. One base away lies a much larger clone, so this may be a sequencing read error. The chain couples TRBV7-8 to TRBJ1-3; the match to TRBD1 covers 10 bases. The CDR3 contains 15 residues. Germline V gives CDR1 SGHVS, CDR2 FQNEAQ. The CDR3 spells CASSLGQGLGNSIYF. The CDR3 DNA is TGTGCCAGCAGCTTGGGACAGGGGTTAGGAAACTCCATATATTTT.

A few counts support this clonotype. This chain links TRBV14 with TRBJ2-1; D tentatively reads TRBD1 or TRBD2 (5 bases each). Germline CDR1 SGHDN, CDR2 FVKESK. V dropped 3 bases and J dropped 2 bases, with 5 bases sitting between them. The CDR3 is 13 residues long. CDR3 in DNA: TGTGCCAGCAGCCAGGGGGCCTACAATGAGCAGTTCTTC. Translation: CASSQGAYNEQFF.

This clonotype has at least ten counts. This chain uses TRBV30 with TRBJ2-2; D gene ambiguous. Trimming shortened V by 1 base and J by 3 bases, and 12 bases separated the two germline ends. This CDR3 has 15 amino acids. Germline loops: CDR1 GTSNPN, CDR2 SVGIG (reference sequence). The chain's CDR3 is CAWSESGEDTGELFF. As DNA, the CDR3 is TGTGCCTGGAGTGAATCTGGGGAAGACACCGGGGAGCTGTTTTTT.

This clonotype was observed a handful of times. The V and J genes are TRBV5-1 and TRBJ2-5; no firm D call. Germline V gene lookup returns CDR1 SGHRS and CDR2 YFSETQ. Trimming removed 0 bases at V and 1 base at J, with 10 bases between. The length of the CDR3 is 15 residues. In DNA, the CDR3 is TGCGCCAGCAGCTTGGTAGTAGCCATCCAAGAGACCCAGTACTTC. Amino acids: CASSLVVAIQETQYF.

This clonotype was detected ten times or more. DNA for the CDR3: TGTGCCAGCAGTTACCCCGAGGGTTACAATCAGCCCCAGCATTTT. This encodes CASSYPEGYNQPQHF. The rearrangement uses TRBV6-6 and TRBJ1-5; D gene ambiguous. V dropped 2 bases and J dropped 3 bases, with 11 bases sitting between them. The germline V gene has CDR1 MNHNY and CDR2 SVGAGI (reference sequence). This CDR3 contains 15 residues.

This clonotype appeared many times. This sequence joins TRBV4-1 and TRBJ2-3, with D tentatively TRBD2 (5 bases). Per germline, CDR1 MGHRA and CDR2 YSYEKL. This CDR3 contains 15 residues. V lost 4 bases and J lost 0, with 11 bases in between. CDR3 in amino acids: CASSPVEGSTDTQYF. The CDR3 coding sequence is TGCGCCAGCAGCCCTGTAGAGGGTAGCACAGATACGCAGTATTTT.

This clonotype turned up a few times. The rearrangement links TRBV4-2 to TRBJ2-7, with D maybe TRBD1 (6 bases). Germline values: CDR1 LGHNA, CDR2 YNFKEQ. The CDR3 spans 13 residues. Trimming removed 0 bases from V and 4 bases from J, with 7 bases in between. The CDR3 bases are TGTGCCAGCAGCCAAGAAACAGGGTACGAGCAGTACTTC. Translation gives CASSQETGYEQYF.

In its sample, this clonotype was seen a few times. The gene calls are TRBV5-1 and TRBJ2-3; 7 bases match TRBD1. V gave up 1 base and J gave up 1 base; unmatched junction bases: 6. This CDR3 spans 16 amino acids. The germline V gene has CDR1 SGHRS and CDR2 YFSETQ. The CDR3 region has the DNA TGCGCCAGCAGCTTGCGACAGGGCGGCGGCACAGATACGCAGTATTTT. Its translation: CASSLRQGGGTDTQYF. Together with reference TRBV5-1 and TRBJ2-3, the CDR3 gives the full variable domain: KAGVTQTPRYLIKTRGQQVTLSCSPISGHRSVSWYQQTPGQGLQFLFEYFSETQRNKGNFPGRFSGRQFSNSRSEMNVSTLELGDSALYLCASSLRQGGGTDTQYFGPGTRLTVL.

The sample holds many counts of this clonotype. The rearrangement links TRBV6-2 or TRBV6-3 to TRBJ1-5; D unresolved. This CDR3 contains 15 residues. V lost 2 bases, J lost 1 base, and 9 bases lay in between. Germline V gives CDR1 MNHEY, CDR2 SVGEGT. The CDR3 loop reads CASSYRRWSNQPQHF. In DNA form, the CDR3 reads TGTGCCAGCAGTTACCGACGATGGAGCAATCAGCCCCAGCATTTT.

This clonotype has just a few counts. V gene TRBV14 combines with J gene TRBJ2-5; possibly TRBD1 for D (6 bases). V lost 1 base, J lost 2 bases, and 11 bases lay in between. The CDR3 covers 15 residues. Germline V gene lookup returns CDR1 SGHDN and CDR2 FVKESK. DNA of the CDR3: TGTGCCAGCAGCCAAGGATGGACAGAACAAGAGACCCAGTACTTC. Residues: CASSQGWTEQETQYF.

On this clonotype: A read error is possible here, since a much larger clone lies one base away. V is TRBV6-6 and J is TRBJ1-2; 7 bases align to TRBD1. This CDR3 comprises 12 residues. Germline V gene sequence: CDR1 MNHNY, CDR2 SVGAGI (reference sequence). V was pared by 7 bases and J by 4 bases, with 3 bases of the junction left unmatched. The CDR3 nucleotides read TGTGCCAGCATCGACAGGGCCTATGGCTACACCTTC. This translates into CASIDRAYGYTF.

As for this clonotype: Since a much larger clone is just one base distant, this may be a read error. This chain links TRBV12-3 or TRBV12-4 with TRBJ2-3, with D unresolved. The germline V and J ends were trimmed by 4 bases and 1 base, with 12 bases remaining between them. The CDR3 loop spans 15 amino acids. CDR3 coding DNA: TGTGCCAGCAGTTCGGCGGTGTTGTGCACAGATACGCAGTATTTT. Translated, it gives CASSSAVLCTDTQYF.

Of note for this clonotype: This may come from a read error, since a much larger clone is one base off. The chain recombines TRBV2 with TRBJ1-1; perhaps TRBD1 as D (5 bases). This CDR3 comprises 13 residues. Germline V gene lookup returns CDR1 SNHLY and CDR2 FYNNEI. For the CDR3, the DNA is TGTACCAGCAGTGGAGCGAGGGGCCCTGAAGCTTTCTTT. The encoded protein is CTSSGARGPEAFF.

The V gene is TRBV6-5, the J gene TRBJ2-1; maybe TRBD2 (6 bases). The CDR3 loop spans 16 amino acids. CDR1 is MNHEY and CDR2 is SVGAGI in the germline V gene. Trimming left V 6 bases short and J 0 bases short, with 15 bases between. In nucleotides, the CDR3 is TGTGCCAGCAGCCCGGGGCGGGGAAGCTCCTACAATGAGCAGTTCTTC. Its translation is CASSPGRGSSYNEQFF.